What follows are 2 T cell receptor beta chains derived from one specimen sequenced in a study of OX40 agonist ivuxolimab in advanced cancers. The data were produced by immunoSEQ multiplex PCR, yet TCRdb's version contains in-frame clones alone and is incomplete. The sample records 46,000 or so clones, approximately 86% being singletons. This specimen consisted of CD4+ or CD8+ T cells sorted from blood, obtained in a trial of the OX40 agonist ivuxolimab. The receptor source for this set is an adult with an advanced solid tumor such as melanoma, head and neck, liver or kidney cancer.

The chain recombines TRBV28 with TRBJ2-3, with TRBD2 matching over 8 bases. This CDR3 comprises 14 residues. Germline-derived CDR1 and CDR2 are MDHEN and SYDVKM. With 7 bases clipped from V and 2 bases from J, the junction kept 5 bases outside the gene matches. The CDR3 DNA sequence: TGTGCCAGCACCTTAGCGGGATTCACAGATACGCAGTATTTT. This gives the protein CASTLAGFTDTQYF. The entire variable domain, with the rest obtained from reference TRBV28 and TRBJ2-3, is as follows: DVKVTQSSRYLVKRTGEKVFLECVQDMDHENMFWYRQDPGLGLRLIYFSYDVKMKEKGDIPEGYSVSREKKERFSLILESASTNQTSMYLCASTLAGFTDTQYFGPGTRLTVL.

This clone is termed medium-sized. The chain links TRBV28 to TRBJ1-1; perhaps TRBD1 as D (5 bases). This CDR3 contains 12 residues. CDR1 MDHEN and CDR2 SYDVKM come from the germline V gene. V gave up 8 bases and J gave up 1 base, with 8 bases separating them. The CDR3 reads CASLGTNTEAFF. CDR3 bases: TGTGCCAGCCTTGGGACGAACACTGAAGCTTTCTTT.